Following are 5 T cell receptor beta chains from one sample sequenced in a study of blood T cell repertoires in COVID-19. This table comes from immunoSEQ multiplex PCR, and its TCRdb copy is limited to in-frame clones, with some not included. The profile shows 150,000 to 200,000 clones, about 82% of them singletons. Specimen: peripheral blood. The receptors shown here come from a man between 65 and 85 years old with active or convalescent COVID-19.

V gene TRBV7-2 combines with J gene TRBJ2-3; TRBD2 matches 8 bases. The trim removed 4 bases at V and 1 base at J, leaving 4 bases unmatched. There are 15 residues in the CDR3. Germline V CDR1 and CDR2: SGHTA, FQGNSA. CDR3 residues: CASSSGLGGTDTQYF. As DNA, the CDR3 is TGTGCCAGCAGCTCGGGACTAGGTGGCACAGATACGCAGTATTTT.

This rearrangement joins TRBV5-6 to TRBJ2-5; no clear D gene. V lost 1 base, J lost 4 bases, and 11 bases lay in between. Germline V CDR1 and CDR2: SGHDT, YYEEEE. This CDR3 has 14 amino acids. The CDR3 loop reads CASSLSLPPETQYF. For the CDR3, the DNA is TGTGCCAGCAGCTTGTCTCTCCCCCCAGAGACCCAGTACTTC. The whole variable domain, remainder taken from reference TRBV5-6 and TRBJ2-5, is DAGVTQSPTHLIKTRGQQVTLRCSPKSGHDTVSWYQQALGQGPQFIFQYYEEEERQRGNFPDRFSGHQFPNYSSELNVNALLLGDSALYLCASSLSLPPETQYFGPGTRLLVL.

V and J are TRBV7-2 and TRBJ1-2; TRBD1 matches 11 bases. The CDR3 is made up of 14 amino acids. Germline V gives CDR1 SGHTA, CDR2 FQGNSA. The trim removed 6 bases at V and 4 bases at J, leaving 4 bases unmatched. The CDR3 DNA reads TGTGCCAGCAGTCGGGACAGGGGGATCTATGGCTACACCTTC. Its protein product is CASSRDRGIYGYTF. Drawing the rest from reference TRBV7-2 and TRBJ1-2, the complete variable domain is GAGVSQSPSNKVTEKGKDVELRCDPISGHTALYWYRQSLGQGLEFLIYFQGNSAPDKSGLPSDRFSAERTGGSVSTLTIQRTQQEDSAVYLCASSRDRGIYGYTFGSGTRLTVV.

The chain carries TRBV23-1 and TRBJ2-7; tentatively, D is TRBD2 (5 bases). TRBV23-1 is reported as an ORF; its role is uncertain. This CDR3 has 15 residues. Deletions cut 0 bases from V and 5 bases from J, with 14 bases between. CDR3 amino acids: CASSQSSPGSDEQYF. The DNA for the CDR3 is TGCGCCAGCAGTCAATCGTCCCCCGGTAGCGACGAGCAGTACTTC.

V usage is TRBV12-5 and J usage is TRBJ2-1; D is unresolved. This CDR3 comprises 13 residues. V gave up 5 bases and J gave up 10 bases, with 15 bases separating them. Germline lookup yields CDR1 LGHNT and CDR2 FRNRAP. In DNA form, the CDR3 reads TGTGCTAGTGGTCCCCGACTCCCGGTCGAGCAGTTCTTC. This codes for CASGPRLPVEQFF.